These 31 T cell receptor beta chains were sequenced from one sample in a study of T cell repertoires in ileal Crohn's disease. The data were produced by immunoSEQ multiplex PCR, yet TCRdb's version contains in-frame clones alone and is incomplete. Of about 15,000 clones in the sample, about 60% were seen once. The source material was ileal tissue. The receptors shown here come from an adult with Crohn's disease.

This clone was observed a few times. The chain links TRBV7-8 to TRBJ1-4, with D possibly matching TRBD1 (5 bases). V was pared by 3 bases and J by 8 bases, with 16 bases between. From germline, CDR1 is SGHVS and CDR2 FQNEAQ. The CDR3 has 15 residues. The CDR3 nucleotides are TGTGCCAGCAGCTTTTCCGGGACCCGGGGGGAAAAACTGTTTTTT. Protein product: CASSFSGTRGEKLFF.

V usage is TRBV25-1 and J usage is TRBJ2-7; D unclear. The germline V and J ends were trimmed by 3 bases and 0 bases, with 9 bases remaining between them. Germline loops: CDR1 MGHDK, CDR2 SYGVNS. This CDR3 is built from 14 residues. CDR3 in amino acids: CASSESPVSYEQYF. CDR3 bases: TGTGCCAGCAGTGAGTCTCCAGTCTCCTACGAGCAGTACTTC.

The J gene is TRBJ2-3, the V gene TRBV4-1, with 10 bases lining up with TRBD2. Germline CDR1 reads MGHRA; CDR2 reads YSYEKL. Trimming cost V 4 bases and J 1 base; bases outside gene matches: 5. The CDR3 contains 16 residues. CDR3 region: CASSPGTSAGTDTQYF. CDR3 coding DNA: TGCGCCAGCAGCCCCGGGACTAGCGCCGGCACAGATACGCAGTATTTT.

This clone is medium-sized within its sample. The chain is built from TRBV28 and TRBJ2-5; TRBD1 matches 10 bases. The CDR3 has 14 amino acids. J gave up 5 bases and V 8 bases, and 8 bases lay outside the gene matches. Germline-derived CDR1 and CDR2 are MDHEN and SYDVKM. The CDR3 spells CASRDRGLGETQYF. CDR3 coding DNA: TGTGCCAGCCGAGACAGGGGGCTAGGGGAGACCCAGTACTTC.

The V call is TRBV27, the J call TRBJ2-7, with 8 bases matching TRBD1. CDR1 and CDR2 from the germline V gene are MNHEY and SMNVEV (reference sequence). V lost 5 bases, J lost 3 bases, and 6 bases stayed unmatched. The CDR3 has 14 residues. The CDR3 DNA sequence: TGTGCCAGCAGTACCCGACAGGGGAACTACGAGCAGTACTTC. This gives the protein CASSTRQGNYEQYF.

There are a few counts of this clone. This sequence joins TRBV6-5 and TRBJ2-7, with a weak D call TRBD2 (5 bases). Per germline, CDR1 MNHEY and CDR2 SVGAGI. V gave up 3 bases and J gave up 7 bases, with 13 bases separating them. This CDR3 region has 13 residues. CDR3 DNA: TGTGCCAGCAGTTATCCGGGGTCGGGAGAGCAGTACTTC. Translation: CASSYPGSGEQYF.

The chain has TRBV7-9 and TRBJ2-1; 9 positions agree with TRBD2. This CDR3 has 15 amino acids. The V and J ends lost 3 bases and 10 bases, in that order; junction bases with no gene match: 10. Germline V gene lookup returns CDR1 SEHNR and CDR2 FQNEAQ (reference sequence). The CDR3 protein is CASSFSGSSGLEQFF. The CDR3, as DNA: TGTGCCAGCAGCTTTAGCGGGAGTTCTGGATTGGAGCAGTTCTTC.

The V call is TRBV7-6, the J call TRBJ2-2, with D maybe TRBD2 (6 bases). CDR1 SGHVS and CDR2 FNYEAQ come from the germline V gene. V gave up 10 bases and J gave up 2 bases, with 11 bases separating them. CDR3 size: 13 residues. CDR3 protein: CATSAGNTGELFF. The CDR3, as DNA: TGTGCCACGTCTGCGGGAAACACCGGGGAGCTGTTTTTT.

J is TRBJ1-5 and V is TRBV19, with a possible D match to TRBD1 (5 bases). The CDR3 runs to 14 residues. The germline V gene encodes CDR1 LNHDA and CDR2 SQIVND (reference sequence). Between the trimmed V and J ends, which lost 5 bases and 11 bases, there was a span of 19 bases. DNA of the CDR3: TGTGCCAGTAGTTTTTCCAGGGTGGGTTTGGCCCAGCATTTT. Its translation is CASSFSRVGLAQHF.

The table lists this clone with a few counts. This chain connects TRBV5-6 to TRBJ2-2; TRBD1 might be the D (6 bases). The CDR3 runs 16 residues. The V gene lost 4 bases and the J gene lost 0 bases, with 13 bases spanning the gap. Germline CDR1 and CDR2: SGHDT and YYEEEE. The CDR3 region is CASSLLDRPNTGELFF. The CDR3 DNA is TGTGCCAGCAGCCTCCTCGACAGGCCGAACACCGGGGAGCTGTTTTTT.

This clone was observed a handful of times. The chain carries TRBV9 and TRBJ1-3; TRBD1 agrees at 7 bases. Germline V lookup: CDR1 SGDLS, CDR2 YYNGEE. There are 15 residues in the CDR3. The ends lost 4 bases at V and 4 bases at J; junction bases unmatched: 8. The CDR3 protein is CASSTTGTGGNTIYF. The CDR3 DNA reads as TGTGCCAGCAGCACGACAGGGACGGGAGGAAACACCATATATTTT.

The genes are TRBV30 and TRBJ2-3; tentative D call: TRBD2 (5 bases). Looked up from germline, CDR1 is GTSNPN and CDR2 is SVGIG (reference sequence). The length of the CDR3 is 15 residues. V was clipped by 0 bases and J by 2 bases, with 12 bases between them. CDR3 nucleotide sequence: TGTGCCTGGAGTGTACAGAGCGGATACACAGATACGCAGTATTTT. Translation gives CAWSVQSGYTDTQYF.

This sequence joins TRBV5-1 and TRBJ2-7; 10 bases match TRBD2. The CDR3 is 16 amino acids. From germline, CDR1 is SGHRS and CDR2 YFSETQ. V lost 1 base, J lost 2 bases, and 6 bases stayed unmatched. The CDR3 sequence is CASSLRTSGGPYEQYF. The CDR3 DNA follows: TGCGCCAGCAGCTTGAGGACTAGCGGAGGACCCTACGAGCAGTACTTC.

This clone has more than one count but fewer than ten. V usage is TRBV4-1 and J usage is TRBJ2-2; D uncertain. V lost 0 bases and J lost 4, with 6 bases in between. Germline lookup yields CDR1 MGHRA and CDR2 YSYEKL. CDR3 length equals 14 residues. The CDR3 coding sequence is TGCGCCAGCAGCCAAGATACAAGCACCGGGGAGCTGTTTTTT. Its protein is CASSQDTSTGELFF.

The chain carries TRBV6-6 and TRBJ2-2; 8 bases are shared with TRBD1. Germline loops: CDR1 MNHNY, CDR2 SVGAGI (reference sequence). The CDR3 totals 15 residues. Trimming removed 1 base from V and 3 bases from J; junction bases left unmatched: 1. CDR3 sequence reads: CASSYLTGDTGELFF. The CDR3 region has the DNA TGTGCCAGCAGTTACTTGACAGGGGACACCGGGGAGCTGTTTTTT.

This chain uses TRBV5-4 with TRBJ2-7; no reliable D call. This CDR3 has 13 residues. Germline V gives CDR1 SGHNT, CDR2 YYREEE (reference sequence). Trimming stripped 2 bases from V and 9 bases from J, with 15 bases between. The chain's CDR3 is CASSLVGDSRQYF. The DNA for the CDR3 is TGTGCCAGCAGCTTAGTCGGAGACTCTAGGCAGTACTTC.

Here the CDR3 DNA reads TGTGCCATCAGTGCAAATGAAGCTATCGACGAGCAGTACTTC. Translated: CAISANEAIDEQYF. This chain links TRBV10-3 with TRBJ2-7; D not resolved. Germline V gene data show CDR1 as ENHRY and CDR2 as SYGVKD. The V and J ends lost 4 bases and 5 bases respectively, with 15 bases between them. There are 14 residues in the CDR3.

This clone was counted a few times. This chain uses TRBV4-2 with TRBJ2-1, with 7 positions matching TRBD2. The germline gives CDR1 LGHNA, CDR2 YNFKEQ. The CDR3 extends over 16 amino acids. V was clipped by 0 bases and J by 7 bases; unmatched bases: 9. CDR3: CASSQDPGGRGNEQFF. CDR3 coding DNA: TGTGCCAGCAGCCAAGATCCCGGCGGGAGAGGGAATGAGCAGTTCTTC.

Only a few counts were recorded for this clone. In nucleotides, the CDR3 is TGTGCCAGTAAGATGACTAGCGGGACATATACGCAGTATTTT. Protein: CASKMTSGTYTQYF. The V and J genes are TRBV19 and TRBJ2-3; TRBD2 matches at 11 bases. The junction had 7 bases not matched to a gene; V was cut back by 7 bases and J by 7 bases. The CDR3 contains 14 residues. Looked up from germline, CDR1 is LNHDA and CDR2 is SQIVND (reference sequence).

V usage is TRBV5-7 and J usage is TRBJ2-3, with D perhaps matching TRBD2 (6 bases). TRBV5-7 is an open reading frame, and its role is uncertain. V was pared by 4 bases and J by 0 bases, with 9 bases between. The CDR3 runs to 14 residues. CDR3 in DNA: TGTGCCAGCAGCCCGGGGACTAGCACAGATACGCAGTATTTT. Translating it yields CASSPGTSTDTQYF.

The gene calls are TRBV7-2 and TRBJ1-1; 8 bases match TRBD1. Looked up from germline, CDR1 is SGHTA and CDR2 is FQGNSA. V lost 6 bases, J lost 5 bases, and 14 bases stayed unmatched. CDR3 size: 16 residues. The CDR3 DNA reads as TGTGCCAGCAGTCCAACTGGCAGGGGGCGTTCAACTGAAGCTTTCTTT. As protein: CASSPTGRGRSTEAFF.

The chain links TRBV9 to TRBJ1-5, with 7 bases that match TRBD1. The germline gives CDR1 SGDLS, CDR2 YYNGEE. The CDR3 runs to 14 residues. The V segment lost 3 bases and the J segment 4 bases; nucleotides outside the gene matches: 4. CDR3 residues: CASSATGQNQPQHF. DNA of the CDR3: TGTGCCAGCAGCGCGACAGGGCAAAATCAGCCCCAGCATTTT.

For the CDR3, the DNA is TGTGCCAGCAGTGACTCGGCCCCCACAGATACGCAGTATTTT. It codes for CASSDSAPTDTQYF. The V gene is TRBV6-4, the J gene TRBJ2-3, with D unclear. There are 14 residues in the CDR3. The germline V gene encodes CDR1 MRHNA and CDR2 SNTAGT. Trimming pared 0 bases from V and 2 bases from J, leaving 6 bases between.

The V call is TRBV4-2, the J call TRBJ1-1; D ambiguous. The germline gives CDR1 LGHNA, CDR2 YNFKEQ. The CDR3 spans 15 residues. V lost 0 bases, J lost 4 bases, and 12 bases lay in between. The CDR3 sequence: CASSQDYGETTEAFF. DNA of the CDR3: TGTGCCAGCAGCCAAGATTACGGTGAAACCACTGAAGCTTTCTTT.

On this clone: Other nucleotide sequences from this sample produce the same CDR3. The chain links TRBV13 to TRBJ1-2, with D perhaps matching TRBD1 (6 bases). The CDR3 totals 14 residues. The V and J ends lost 5 bases and 4 bases respectively, with 14 bases between them. Germline CDR1 is PRHDT and CDR2 is FYEKMQ (reference sequence). CDR3: CASSLDSGVYGYTF. In nucleotides, the CDR3 is TGTGCCAGCAGCCTGGACAGTGGGGTCTATGGCTACACCTTC.

The CDR3 DNA follows: TGTGCCAGTACTGGCGGGGGCTTAAGCAATCAGCCCCAGCATTTT. It codes for CASTGGGLSNQPQHF. V usage is TRBV19 and J usage is TRBJ1-5, with D perhaps TRBD1 (6 bases). The CDR3 is 15 residues long. Germline CDR1 LNHDA, CDR2 SQIVND (reference sequence). Deletions cut 7 bases from V and 1 base from J, with 14 bases between.

CDR3 DNA sequence: TGTGCCAGCAACGCGGGAGGGTACAATGAGCAGTTCTTC. It codes for CASNAGGYNEQFF. The rearrangement joins TRBV7-2 to TRBJ2-1, with 9 bases identical to TRBD2. The germline V gene has CDR1 SGHTA and CDR2 FQGNSA. This CDR3 has 13 residues. V trimming: 7 bases; J trimming: 4 bases; junction bases outside the gene matches: 2.

The rearrangement uses TRBV5-1 and TRBJ1-2; 7 bases line up with TRBD1. The CDR3 has 16 amino acids. Trimming at V came to 3 bases and at J to 4 bases, leaving 12 bases not matched to a gene. Germline CDR1 SGHRS, CDR2 YFSETQ. The CDR3 reads CASSSIQGPTLYGYTF. The CDR3 DNA follows: TGCGCCAGCAGCTCTATACAGGGGCCTACTCTCTATGGCTACACCTTC.

The rearrangement links TRBV6-5 to TRBJ1-1, with 7 bases lining up with TRBD1. Germline V gives CDR1 MNHEY, CDR2 SVGAGI. V dropped 4 bases and J dropped 4; count of bases not matched to a gene: 6. This CDR3 has 14 residues. CDR3 nucleotide sequence: TGTGCCAGCAGTTCCTCATACAGGGGCACTGAAGCTTTCTTT. Amino acids: CASSSSYRGTEAFF.

The chain joins TRBV30 to TRBJ2-5, with D unclear. The V and J ends lost 2 bases and 5 bases respectively, with 6 bases between them. The CDR3 loop spans 11 amino acids. Germline-derived CDR1 and CDR2 are GTSNPN and SVGIG (reference sequence). CDR3 residues: CAWSLGETQYF. Written as DNA, the CDR3 is TGTGCCTGGAGTCTGGGCGAGACCCAGTACTTC.

This chain joins TRBV7-6 and TRBJ2-5; tentative D call: TRBD2 (6 bases). The CDR3 consists of 16 residues. Deletions cut 2 bases from V and 1 base from J, with 14 bases between. Germline V gene lookup returns CDR1 SGHVS and CDR2 FNYEAQ. The CDR3 nucleotides read TGTGCCAGCAGCTTAAATTGGCGGGGAGCCCAAGAGACCCAGTACTTC. It encodes CASSLNWRGAQETQYF.